This TCR beta chain is drawn from a study of blood T cell repertoires in COVID-19. This clone has only one observation. Source study methods: Reference gene primer amplification in the assay estimated nucleated cell counts. Produced via immunoSEQ multiplex PCR; TCRdb's table is partial and in-frame only. The DNA was the basis for D and trimming; V, J and clone size are from that table. The table shows under 300,000 clones, with roughly 84% occurring only once. CDR1 GTSNPN and CDR2 SVGIG come from the germline V gene (reference sequence). This CDR3 has 14 residues. V lost 1 base and J lost 7, with 16 bases in between.

Sequencing was carried out using peripheral blood. The chain employs TRBV30 and TRBJ1-1, with D possibly being TRBD1 (6 bases). The origin of this receptor is a middle-aged woman who had recovered from COVID-19. The CDR3 loop reads CAWSANWGRSEAFF. The CDR3 bases are TGTGCCTGGAGTGCAAATTGGGGGCGTAGTGAAGCTTTCTTT. Full variable domain (outside the CDR3, taken from reference TRBV30 and TRBJ1-1): SQTIHQWPATLVQPVGSPLSLECTVEGTSNPNLYWYRQAAGRGLQLLFYSVGIGQISSEVPQNLSASRPQDRQFILSSKKLLLSDSGFYLCAWSANWGRSEAFFGQGTRLTVV.